This entry lists 8 T cell receptor beta chains sequenced from one sample in a study of blood T cell repertoires in COVID-19. Produced via immunoSEQ multiplex PCR; TCRdb's table is partial and in-frame only. The sample has about 75,000 clones; approximately 85% are singletons. What was sequenced was peripheral blood. The receptors derive from a woman aged 80 or older with active or convalescent COVID-19.

This chain connects TRBV2 to TRBJ1-6, with D unclear. Germline CDR1 and CDR2: SNHLY and FYNNEI. V was cut by 8 bases and J by 0 bases, with 11 bases left in between. CDR3 size: 15 residues. CDR3 in amino acids: CASFVGSSYNSPLHF. As DNA, the CDR3 is TGTGCCAGCTTTGTCGGTAGCTCCTATAATTCACCCCTCCACTTT.

The chain carries TRBV7-2 and TRBJ1-6; 9 nucleotides line up with TRBD1. Germline V gives CDR1 SGHTA, CDR2 FQGNSA. With 4 bases clipped from V and 6 bases from J, the junction kept 1 base outside the gene matches. The CDR3 covers 14 residues. As DNA, the CDR3 is TGTGCCAGCAGCTCGACAGGGGGTAATTCACCCCTCCACTTT. Encoded protein: CASSSTGGNSPLHF.

This clone turned up a few times. This chain joins TRBV2 and TRBJ1-2; TRBD1 might be the D (6 bases). V lost 2 bases and J lost 0, with 16 bases in between. Germline V gives CDR1 SNHLY, CDR2 FYNNEI. The CDR3 length is 17 residues. Here the CDR3 reads CASSESPTGSSNYGYTF. The CDR3, as DNA: TGTGCCAGCAGTGAATCACCTACAGGGTCCTCTAACTATGGCTACACCTTC.

The chain is built from TRBV18 and TRBJ2-7; 7 bases align to TRBD2. V lost 0 bases to trimming and J lost 6 bases; unmatched junction nucleotides: 11. The CDR3 loop spans 16 amino acids. Looked up from germline, CDR1 is KGHSH and CDR2 is LQKENI. CDR3 region: CASSPPNRYWEGEQYF. The CDR3, as DNA: TGTGCCAGCTCACCACCTAACCGCTATTGGGAGGGCGAGCAGTACTTC. Full variable domain (outside the CDR3, taken from reference TRBV18 and TRBJ2-7): NAGVMQNPRHLVRRRGQEARLRCSPMKGHSHVYWYRQLPEEGLKFMVYLQKENIIDESGMPKERFSAEFPKEGPSILRIQQVVRGDSAAYFCASSPPNRYWEGEQYFGPGTRLTVT.

The chain couples TRBV7-9 to TRBJ1-6; a weak D match, TRBD1 (5 bases). From germline, CDR1 is SEHNR and CDR2 FQNEAQ (reference sequence). This CDR3 has 17 amino acids. The V and J ends lost 5 bases and 5 bases respectively, with 19 bases between them. The DNA of the CDR3 is TGTGCCAGCAGCCCTGGGGCCGGGGGAAATAATAATTCACCCCTCCACTTT. Its protein is CASSPGAGGNNNSPLHF.

The genes are TRBV24-1 and TRBJ2-3; 12 positions agree with TRBD2. The CDR3 has 21 residues. CDR1 is KGHDR, CDR2 SFDVKD, per germline. J lost 2 bases, V lost 1 base, and 15 bases had no gene match. The CDR3 DNA reads as TGTGCCACCAGTGATTTTCTCCGAAACCTGTGGACTAGCGGGGACACAGATACGCAGTATTTT. This encodes CATSDFLRNLWTSGDTDTQYF.

V usage is TRBV20-1 and J usage is TRBJ2-3, with D possibly matching TRBD1 (5 bases). CDR1 DFQATT and CDR2 SNEGSKA come from the germline V gene (reference sequence). The CDR3 contains 13 residues. Between the trimmed V and J ends, which lost 3 bases and 2 bases, there was a span of 9 bases. The CDR3 sequence: CSASRGNTDTQYF. The CDR3 DNA sequence: TGCAGTGCTAGTAGGGGTAACACAGATACGCAGTATTTT.

V gene TRBV12-3 or TRBV12-4 combines with J gene TRBJ1-1, with TRBD1 identical over 7 bases. J gave up 9 bases and V 6 bases, and 10 bases lay outside the gene matches. This CDR3 is 13 amino acids long. The CDR3 loop is CASRQGGRGQAFF. CDR3 sequence (DNA): TGTGCCAGCAGGCAGGGGGGACGAGGGCAAGCTTTCTTT.